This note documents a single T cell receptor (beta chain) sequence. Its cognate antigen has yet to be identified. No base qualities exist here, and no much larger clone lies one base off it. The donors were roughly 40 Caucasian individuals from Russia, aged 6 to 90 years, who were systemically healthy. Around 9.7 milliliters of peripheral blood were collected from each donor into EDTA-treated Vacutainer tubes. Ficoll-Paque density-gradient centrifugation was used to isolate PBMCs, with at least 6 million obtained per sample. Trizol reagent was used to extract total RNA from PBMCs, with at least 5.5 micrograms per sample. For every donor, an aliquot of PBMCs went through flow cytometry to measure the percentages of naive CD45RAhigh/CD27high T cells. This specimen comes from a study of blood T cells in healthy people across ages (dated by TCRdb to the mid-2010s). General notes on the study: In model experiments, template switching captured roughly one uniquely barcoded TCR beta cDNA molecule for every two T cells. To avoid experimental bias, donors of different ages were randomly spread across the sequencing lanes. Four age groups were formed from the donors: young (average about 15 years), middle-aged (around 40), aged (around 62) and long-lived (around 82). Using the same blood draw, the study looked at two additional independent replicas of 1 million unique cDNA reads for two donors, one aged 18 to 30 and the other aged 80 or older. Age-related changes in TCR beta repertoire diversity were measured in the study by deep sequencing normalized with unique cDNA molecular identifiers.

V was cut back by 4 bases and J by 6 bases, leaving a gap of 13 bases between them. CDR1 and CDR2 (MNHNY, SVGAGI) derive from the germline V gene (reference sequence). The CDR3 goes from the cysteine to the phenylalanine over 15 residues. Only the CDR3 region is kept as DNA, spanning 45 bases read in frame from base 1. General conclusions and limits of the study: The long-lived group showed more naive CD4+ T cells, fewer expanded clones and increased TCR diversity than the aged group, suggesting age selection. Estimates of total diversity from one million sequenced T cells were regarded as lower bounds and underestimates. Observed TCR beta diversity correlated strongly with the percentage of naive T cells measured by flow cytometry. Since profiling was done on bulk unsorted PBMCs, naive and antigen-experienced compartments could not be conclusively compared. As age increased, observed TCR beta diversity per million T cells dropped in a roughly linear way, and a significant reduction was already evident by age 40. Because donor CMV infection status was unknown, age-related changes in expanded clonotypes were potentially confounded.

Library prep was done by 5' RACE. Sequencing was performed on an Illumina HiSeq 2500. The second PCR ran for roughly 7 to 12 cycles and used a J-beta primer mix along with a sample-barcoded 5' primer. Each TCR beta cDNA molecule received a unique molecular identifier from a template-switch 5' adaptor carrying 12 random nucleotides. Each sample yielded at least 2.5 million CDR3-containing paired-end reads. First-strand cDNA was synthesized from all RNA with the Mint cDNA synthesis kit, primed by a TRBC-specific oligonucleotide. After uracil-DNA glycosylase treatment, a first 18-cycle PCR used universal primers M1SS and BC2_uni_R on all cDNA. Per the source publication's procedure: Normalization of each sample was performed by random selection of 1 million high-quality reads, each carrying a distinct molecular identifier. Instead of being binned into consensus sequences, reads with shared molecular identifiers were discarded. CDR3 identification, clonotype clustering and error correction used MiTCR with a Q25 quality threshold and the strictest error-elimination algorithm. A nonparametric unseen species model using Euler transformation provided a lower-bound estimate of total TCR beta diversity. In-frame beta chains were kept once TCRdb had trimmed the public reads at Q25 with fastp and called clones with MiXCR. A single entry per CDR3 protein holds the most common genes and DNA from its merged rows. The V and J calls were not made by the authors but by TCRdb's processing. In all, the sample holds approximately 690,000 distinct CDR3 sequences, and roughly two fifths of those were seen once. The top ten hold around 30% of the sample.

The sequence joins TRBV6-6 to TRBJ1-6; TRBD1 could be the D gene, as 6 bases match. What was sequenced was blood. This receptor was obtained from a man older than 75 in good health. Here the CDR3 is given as CASSSEGGSNSPLHF. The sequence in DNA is TGTGCCAGCAGTTCGGAGGGGGGTTCTAATTCACCCCTCCACTTT.